This is a list of T cell receptor beta chains from one sample in a study of shared clonotypes between healthy human individuals. TCRdb keeps only in-frame clones here, not all; method: immunoSEQ multiplex PCR. The data hold some 2 million clones, with less than 95% observed a single time. The sequenced sample consisted of naive CD8+ T cells sorted from blood. The origin of the receptors is a man between 18 and 29 years old in good health. Each CDR3 is given with its conserved first and last residue. D genes are given only for firm matches. Clone sizes are given selectively: once, few, many, or a class where the clone is expanded.

size: .; D: TRBD1; J: TRBJ2-5; V: TRBV5-6; DNA: TGTGCCAGCAGCTGGACCCCGGGACAGACCTTCGAGGAGACCCAGTACTTC; CDR3: CASSWTPGQTFEETQYF
size: .; D: .; J: TRBJ2-3; V: TRBV30; DNA: TGTGCCTGGGAGTCGGACAGTCCAGATACGCAGTATTTT; CDR3: CAWESDSPDTQYF
size: once; D: TRBD2; J: TRBJ2-5; V: TRBV15; DNA: TGTGCCACCAGCAGAGAGAGAGCGGGAGACGGAGAGACCCAGTACTTC; CDR3: CATSRERAGDGETQYF
size: .; D: TRBD2; J: TRBJ2-1; V: TRBV11-2; DNA: TGTGCCAGCAGCTTCCGGGACTACCGGAAGGATGAGCAGTTCTTC; CDR3: CASSFRDYRKDEQFF
size: .; D: .; J: TRBJ2-1; V: TRBV7-9; DNA: TGTGCCAGCAGCCCTTTGGCCGGGTCCTACAATGAGCAGTTCTTC; CDR3: CASSPLAGSYNEQFF
size: .; D: .; J: TRBJ2-7; V: TRBV9; DNA: TGTGCCAGCAGCGTAGGAATCGAGGGTGGTACCTACGAGCAGTACTTC; CDR3: CASSVGIEGGTYEQYF
size: .; D: .; J: TRBJ2-6; V: TRBV28; DNA: TGTGCCAGCAGTTTTCGACAGGCTGGAGTTTCTGGGGCCAACGTCCTGACTTTC; CDR3: CASSFRQAGVSGANVLTF
size: .; D: TRBD1; J: TRBJ2-1; V: TRBV2; DNA: TGTGCCAGCAGTTTACAGGGGGCAGATGAGCAGTTCTTC; CDR3: CASSLQGADEQFF
size: .; D: TRBD1; J: TRBJ2-1; V: TRBV29-1; DNA: TGCAGCGTTGTGGCCCTGGGACAGGGCACGACAAGGCCCTACAATGAGCAGTTCTTC; CDR3: CSVVALGQGTTRPYNEQFF
size: .; D: .; J: TRBJ2-7; V: TRBV5-1; DNA: TGCGCCAGCAGCTTGGGCAGTACCTACGAGCAGTACTTC; CDR3: CASSLGSTYEQYF
size: .; D: .; J: TRBJ2-1; V: TRBV9; DNA: TGTGCCAGCAGCGTAACGAGGGTATACAATGAGCAGTTCTTC; CDR3: CASSVTRVYNEQFF
size: .; D: TRBD2; J: TRBJ2-1; V: TRBV5-4; DNA: TGTGCCAGCAGCTTGGGTAGCGGGGTCTACAATGAGCAGTTCTTC; CDR3: CASSLGSGVYNEQFF
size: .; D: .; J: TRBJ2-1; V: TRBV27; DNA: TGTGCCAGCAGCCCTTCCGGGGGCGTGAGTGAGCAGTTCTTC; CDR3: CASSPSGGVSEQFF